These 24 T cell receptor beta chains were all obtained from the same sample, sequenced in a study of T cells in Graves' hyperthyroidism and ophthalmopathy (dated by TCRdb to between 2018 and 2020). Library construction relied on multiplex PCR. Instrument on record: Illumina HiSeq 2000. TCR beta CDR3 regions were amplified from RNA transcripts. For the first round of RT-PCR on the TCR CDR3, the HTBI primer set was used together with the Qiagen OneStep RT-PCR kit. TCRdb ran its own pipeline on the public reads, namely fastp trimming at Q25 and MiXCR clone calling, and kept in-frame beta chains. One record per CDR3 amino acid sequence lists the most common genes and DNA. Across this sample there are nearly 750,000 distinct CDR3 sequences, with under 45% seen only once. Around 32% of the sample comes from the top ten. The specimen was blood. Receptors originate from a woman in her thirties or forties with Graves' hyperthyroidism.

This clonotype appeared many times. This rearrangement joins TRBV4-3 to TRBJ1-1; a possible D gene is TRBD1 (6 bases). V was shortened by 4 bases and J by 4 bases, with 13 bases between the two germline ends. Germline V gene lookup returns CDR1 LGHNA and CDR2 YSLEER. The CDR3 runs to 14 residues. The CDR3 spells CASSRERGGTEAFF. The CDR3 DNA reads as TGCGCCAGCAGCCGAGAACGAGGGGGCACTGAAGCTTTCTTT.

The sample holds many counts of this clonotype. The chain couples TRBV20-1 to TRBJ1-3; 7 positions agree with TRBD1. Looked up from germline, CDR1 is DFQATT and CDR2 is SNEGSKA (reference sequence). The CDR3 is made up of 15 amino acids. V lost 0 bases and J lost 7; bases outside the gene matches: 9. This CDR3 is CSARDFGQAINTIYF. The CDR3, as DNA: TGCAGTGCTAGAGATTTCGGACAGGCTATTAACACCATATATTTT.

In regard to this clonotype: Since a much larger clone is just one base distant, this may be a read error. This chain connects TRBV19 to TRBJ1-2; D uncertain. Germline lookup yields CDR1 LNHDA and CDR2 SQIVND (reference sequence). The CDR3 runs 16 residues. Trimming took off 3 bases at V and 0 bases at J, with 14 bases between the two ends. In DNA form, the CDR3 reads TGTGCCAGTAGTATCGAGGAACAGCATCCTAACTATGGCTACACCTTC. This translates into CASSIEEQHPNYGYTF.

There are many counts of this clonotype. The genes are TRBV25-1 and TRBJ1-1; D is perhaps TRBD1 (5 bases). V lost 1 base to trimming and J lost 3 bases, with 12 bases between them. The V gene's germline CDR1 is MGHDK and CDR2 SYGVNS. The CDR3 length is 15 residues. The CDR3 is CASSEWGTGDTEAFF. In DNA, the CDR3 is TGTGCCAGCAGTGAATGGGGCACGGGGGACACTGAAGCTTTCTTT.

The rearrangement joins TRBV7-2 to TRBJ2-5; TRBD1 might be the D (6 bases). Germline lookup yields CDR1 SGHTA and CDR2 FQGNSA. The CDR3 runs 16 residues. V was trimmed by 4 bases and J by 2 bases, leaving 17 bases between them. For the CDR3, the DNA is TGTGCCAGCAGCTCTGGACAGATCCGAACACAAGAGACCCAGTACTTC. Protein product: CASSSGQIRTQETQYF.

This clonotype was recorded only once. The chain couples TRBV10-3 to TRBJ2-3; D is undetermined. V lost 0 bases to trimming and J lost 1 base, with 5 bases between them. This CDR3 region has 14 residues. Per germline, CDR1 ENHRY and CDR2 SYGVKD. The CDR3 here is CAISESLGTDTQYF. DNA for the CDR3: TGTGCCATCAGTGAGTCGCTGGGCACAGATACGCAGTATTTT.

This clonotype has a handful of counts. The CDR3 DNA reads TGCAGTGCTAGTGGGATAGCGGGAGTCGGGGAGACCCAGTACTTC. Protein: CSASGIAGVGETQYF. The genes are TRBV20-1 and TRBJ2-5, with 9 bases identical to TRBD2. Germline-derived CDR1 and CDR2 are DFQATT and SNEGSKA (reference sequence). The ends lost 3 bases at V and 5 bases at J; junction bases unmatched: 10. The CDR3 contains 15 residues.

For this clonotype: An end of the junction differs from the germline gene, which may be a read error. V is TRBV5-1 and J is TRBJ1-1, with D uncertain. The V gene's germline CDR1 is SGHRS and CDR2 YFSETQ. The CDR3 runs 16 residues. The CDR3: CASSLYHGPMNTEAFF. Written as DNA, the CDR3 is TGTGCCAGCAGCTTGTATCACGGACCGATGAACACTGAAGCTTTCTTT.

A remark on this clonotype: One end of the junction fails to match germline, which may point to a read error. This chain uses TRBV2 with TRBJ1-2; D is unresolved. The germline gives CDR1 SNHLY, CDR2 FYNNEI. The CDR3 runs to 14 residues. CDR3 bases: TGCGCCAGCAGTAAGGGCGGAGTATCCGATGGCTACACCTTC. It translates to CASSKGGVSDGYTF.

There are a few counts of this clonotype. V gene TRBV6-1 combines with J gene TRBJ1-1; no definite D call. The CDR3 is made up of 12 amino acids. V was cut by 8 bases and J by 9 bases, with 16 bases left in between. Germline CDR1 MNHNS, CDR2 SASEGT. CDR3 region: CASDVGIGKAFF. CDR3 DNA: TGTGCCAGCGACGTAGGGATAGGGAAAGCTTTCTTT.

As for this clonotype: A much more abundant neighbour one base away suggests this may be a read error. This rearrangement joins TRBV29-1 to TRBJ1-3; no reliable D call. The CDR3 totals 14 residues. V was pared by 6 bases and J by 0 bases, with 12 bases between. Germline-derived CDR1 and CDR2 are SQVTM and ANQGSEA. In nucleotides, the CDR3 is TGCAGCGTGACCCGCAGGAGCTCTGGAAACACCATATATTTT. It translates to CSVTRRSSGNTIYF. Filled out from reference TRBV29-1 and TRBJ1-3, the complete variable domain reads SAVISQKPSRDICQRGTSLTIQCQVDSQVTMMFWYRQQPGQSLTLIATANQGSEATYESGFVIDKFPISRPNLTFSTLTVSNMSPEDSSIYLCSVTRRSSGNTIYFGEGSWLTVV.

Concerning this clonotype itself: The missing conserved phenylalanine or tryptophan at the end of this CDR3 makes a read error likely. The CDR3 bases are TGCGCCAGCAGCGCCCCAGGGAGTAGTCAGCCCCAGCATTCT. Translated: CASSAPGSSQPQHS. V and J are TRBV4-3 and TRBJ1-5; perhaps TRBD1 as D (5 bases). CDR1 and CDR2 from the germline V gene are LGHNA and YSLEER. CDR3 length: 14 residues. V shed 5 bases and J shed 6 bases, with 14 bases lying between them.

The chain links TRBV30 to TRBJ1-1; D is unclear. Germline V gene lookup returns CDR1 GTSNPN and CDR2 SVGIG (reference sequence). V lost 4 bases and J lost 2, with 11 bases in between. This CDR3 has 13 amino acids. The CDR3 spells CAWIAQTNTEAFF. CDR3 DNA: TGTGCCTGGATAGCGCAGACAAACACTGAAGCTTTCTTT.

To note about this clonotype: Since a much larger clone is just one base distant, this may be a read error. The rearrangement uses TRBV2 and TRBJ2-7; D uncertain. This CDR3 comprises 13 residues. V was cut by 7 bases and J by 3 bases, with 13 bases left in between. Germline CDR1 and CDR2: SNHLY and FYNNEI. CDR3 in DNA: TGTGCCAGCACAGAGGAGCAGATCTACGAGCAGTACTTC. Amino acid sequence: CASTEEQIYEQYF.

This clonotype was detected many times. V and J are TRBV7-2 and TRBJ1-4, with TRBD1 matching over 9 bases. With 4 bases clipped from V and 4 bases from J, the junction kept 13 bases outside the gene matches. The CDR3 sequence is 18 residues long. Germline CDR1 reads SGHTA; CDR2 reads FQGNSA. In nucleotides, the CDR3 is TGTGCCAGCAGCTCAGGCATTACAGGGGGCAGTGGTAATGAAAAACTGTTTTTT. Translated, it gives CASSSGITGGSGNEKLFF.

This clonotype was detected a few times. The V call is TRBV28, the J call TRBJ2-5; no clear D gene. V was cut by 10 bases and J by 1 base, with 10 bases left in between. The CDR3 is made up of 12 amino acids. Looked up from germline, CDR1 is MDHEN and CDR2 is SYDVKM. For the CDR3, the DNA is TGTGCCACCTATGGGGTCCAAGAGACCCAGTACTTC. It specifies CATYGVQETQYF.

The rearrangement joins TRBV25-1 to TRBJ1-3, with a possible D match to TRBD1 (6 bases). With 8 bases removed from V and 0 bases from J, the gap between germline ends came to 11 bases. The CDR3 runs to 14 residues. Germline CDR1 reads MGHDK; CDR2 reads SYGVNS. CDR3 sequence: CASSEDSSGNTIYF. The DNA of the CDR3 is TGTGCCAGCTCAGAGGACAGCTCTGGAAACACCATATATTTT.

V gene TRBV20-1 combines with J gene TRBJ2-7, with 10 bases matching TRBD1. V shed 6 bases and J 1 base; nucleotides not matched to a gene: 18. The CDR3 runs 18 residues. The germline V gene has CDR1 DFQATT and CDR2 SNEGSKA (reference sequence). This CDR3 is CSAPPGQGSKLCSYEQYF. Here the CDR3 DNA reads TGCAGTGCCCCCCCGGGACAGGGGTCGAAACTTTGTTCCTACGAGCAGTACTTC.

Note on this clonotype: Relative to the germline gene, one junction end is altered; a read error may explain this. The chain has TRBV7-2 and TRBJ1-1; no clear D. From germline, CDR1 is SGHTA and CDR2 FQGNSA. This CDR3 has 16 amino acids. The chain's CDR3 is CASSQPKKAPNTEAFF. CDR3 coding DNA: TGCGCCAGCAGCCAACCCAAAAAGGCCCCGAACACTGAAGCTTTCTTT.

As regards this clonotype: This may arise from a read error, as a much more abundant clone is one base away. The chain recombines TRBV2 with TRBJ1-2; no definite D call. Looked up from germline, CDR1 is SNHLY and CDR2 is FYNNEI. The CDR3 runs to 11 residues. Deletions cut 6 bases from V and 7 bases from J, with 9 bases between. In DNA, the CDR3 is TGTGCCAGCAGCTACAGATGTGGCTACACCTTC. This codes for CASSYRCGYTF.

A single count supports this clonotype. Given the absence of the conserved phenylalanine or tryptophan at the CDR3 end, a read error is likely. The chain carries TRBV5-1 and TRBJ1-1, with D possibly being TRBD1 (6 bases). V shed 4 bases and J shed 6 bases, with 22 bases lying between them. Germline V gene data show CDR1 as SGHRS and CDR2 as YFSETQ. This CDR3 contains 16 residues. The CDR3 spells CASSQDVIQGSAEAFL. The CDR3, as DNA: TGCGCCAGCAGCCAAGATGTAATACAGGGTTCAGCTGAAGCTTTCCTT.

In this sample, this clonotype turned up many times. The rearrangement uses TRBV7-3 and TRBJ1-6; 8 nucleotides align to TRBD1. Trimming at V came to 1 base and at J to 10 bases, leaving 9 bases not matched to a gene. The CDR3 contains 16 residues. The V gene's germline CDR1 is SGHTA and CDR2 FQGTGA. Here the CDR3 reads CASSLRVTGDGSPLHF. Written as DNA, the CDR3 is TGTGCCAGCAGCTTAAGGGTGACAGGGGATGGATCACCCCTCCACTTT.

J is TRBJ2-5 and V is TRBV4-1, with D possibly TRBD1 on 6 matching bases. Per germline, CDR1 MGHRA and CDR2 YSYEKL. This CDR3 region has 14 residues. V was cut by 3 bases and J by 2 bases, with 10 bases left in between. The CDR3 sequence: CASSQVGTQETQYF. The CDR3 nucleotides are TGCGCCAGCAGCCAGGTCGGGACACAAGAGACCCAGTACTTC.

This clonotype was found many times. V gene TRBV2 combines with J gene TRBJ1-5; D unclear. V was trimmed by 8 bases and J by 0 bases, leaving 11 bases between them. This CDR3 has 14 amino acids. CDR1 is SNHLY and CDR2 is FYNNEI in the germline V gene. CDR3 loop: CASRQAFSNQPQHF. The CDR3 coding sequence is TGTGCCAGCCGGCAGGCATTTAGCAATCAGCCCCAGCATTTT.